Below are 5 T cell receptor beta chains sequenced from a single sample in a study of blood T cell repertoires in COVID-19. Measured with immunoSEQ multiplex PCR; TCRdb has only the in-frame clones, and not every one. Of around 42,000 clones in the sample, roughly 91% are singletons; the top ten hold 4.8%. Sequencing was done on a sample of peripheral blood. Receptors were obtained from a human donor in a cohort sampled during active COVID-19.

The chain has TRBV28 and TRBJ1-5; unclear D gene. V was pared by 4 bases and J by 4 bases, with 14 bases between. This CDR3 is built from 15 residues. CDR1 and CDR2 from the germline V gene are MDHEN and SYDVKM. CDR3 in DNA: TGTGCCAGCAGTTCACTAGACACTTTAAATCAGCCCCAGCATTTT. Translation: CASSSLDTLNQPQHF.

This sequence joins TRBV6-1 and TRBJ2-1; 10 positions match TRBD2. The CDR3 consists of 15 residues. Unmatched junction bases numbered 5, after V lost 0 bases and J lost 9 bases. In germline, CDR1 is MNHNS, CDR2 SASEGT. The DNA of the CDR3 is TGTGCCAGCAGTGAAGCTGGGGGACTAGCGATTGAGCAGTTCTTC. It codes for CASSEAGGLAIEQFF.

The chain carries TRBV29-1 and TRBJ2-7; 11 bases fit TRBD2. CDR1 and CDR2 from the germline V gene are SQVTM and ANQGSEA. This CDR3 is 15 amino acids long. Trimming at V came to 1 base and at J to 1 base, leaving 3 bases not matched to a gene. The chain's CDR3 is CSVEGLAGKSYEQYF. The CDR3 DNA follows: TGCAGCGTTGAAGGACTAGCGGGGAAATCCTACGAGCAGTACTTC.

This chain uses TRBV24-1 with TRBJ1-2; no definite D call. The germline V gene encodes CDR1 KGHDR and CDR2 SFDVKD. This CDR3 is 14 amino acids long. V lost 6 bases and J lost 7, with 17 bases in between. The CDR3 DNA is TGTGCCACCAGTCCCCCCGGGTTACACTTTGGCTACACCTTC. Its protein is CATSPPGLHFGYTF.

J is TRBJ2-5 and V is TRBV13; 9 bases agree with TRBD2. The V segment lost 0 bases and the J segment 1 base; nucleotides outside the gene matches: 15. This CDR3 is 20 amino acids long. Germline V gene lookup returns CDR1 PRHDT and CDR2 FYEKMQ (reference sequence). CDR3 in DNA: TGTGCCAGCAGCTTAGGCCCCCCTCCAACCATAGCGGGAGCCCAAGAGACCCAGTACTTC. Its translation is CASSLGPPPTIAGAQETQYF.